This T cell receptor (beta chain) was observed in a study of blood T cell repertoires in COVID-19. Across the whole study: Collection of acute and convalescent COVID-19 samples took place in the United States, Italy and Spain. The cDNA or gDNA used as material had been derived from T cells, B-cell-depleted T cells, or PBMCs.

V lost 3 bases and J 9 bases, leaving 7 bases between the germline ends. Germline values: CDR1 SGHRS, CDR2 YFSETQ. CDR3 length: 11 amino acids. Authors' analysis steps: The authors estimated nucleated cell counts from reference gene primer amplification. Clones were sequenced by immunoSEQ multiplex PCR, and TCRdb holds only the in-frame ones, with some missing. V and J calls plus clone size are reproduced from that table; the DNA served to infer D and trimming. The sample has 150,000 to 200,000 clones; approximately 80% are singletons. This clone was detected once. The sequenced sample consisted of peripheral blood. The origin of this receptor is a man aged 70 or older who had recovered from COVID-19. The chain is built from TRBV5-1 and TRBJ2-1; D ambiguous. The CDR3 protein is CASSSSGEQFF. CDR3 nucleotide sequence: TGCGCCAGCAGCTCTTCGGGTGAGCAGTTCTTC.